One T cell receptor (beta chain) is described in this entry. Antigen: not known. TCRdb's table, derived via immunoSEQ multiplex PCR, lists solely in-frame clones and lacks some. The sample includes roughly 41,000 clones, nearly 75% of them seen just once. Pools of viral peptides were used by the ViraFEST assay to expand antigen-specific CD4+ T cells ahead of sequencing. It was after roughly 11 days of culture that CD4+ T cells were isolated. Subjects were given two BNT162b2 or mRNA-1273 vaccine doses. Negative nucleocapsid antibody tests before and after vaccination confirmed no previous SARS-CoV-2 infection. PBMC cultures contained approximately 1.8 million cells per well, about 11 IU/ml IL-2 and around 9.9 ug/ml peptides. IL-2 medium took the place of half the medium on both days 3 and 7. The data originate from a study of vaccination effects on CD4 cells after COVID-19. Study as a whole: Post-vaccine sampling occurred a median 72 days after the second dose.

The source is a human donor who received a COVID-19 vaccine. The source was CD4+ T cells from PBMCs cultured with HCoV-OC43 spike peptides, collected after COVID-19 vaccination. As for subset: HCoV-OC43 spike overlapping peptide pool stimulation.

CDR3 residues: CASSQGTDPLYGYTF. For the CDR3, the DNA is TGTGCCAGCAGCCAGGGGACAGACCCCCTCTATGGCTACACCTTC. V usage is TRBV3-1 (or the pseudogene TRBV3-2) and J usage is TRBJ1-2, with 7 bases matching TRBD1. The germline gives CDR1 LGHDT, CDR2 YNNKEL (reference sequence). V lost 3 bases and J lost 4; bases outside the gene matches: 8. The CDR3 is made up of 15 amino acids.